This T cell receptor beta chain is drawn from a study of human thymus T cells. Study-wide results and caveats: Thymic and blood repertoires showed apparently biased V and J gene usage.

As concerns this clone: Its target is not known.

Infants, healthy and Finnish, who were having corrective surgery for congenital heart defects served as donors. Only four of the eight donors provided a 0.5-1 mL blood sample. All available leukocytes, rather than a set cell count, yielded the blood DNA. Clones were read by immunoSEQ multiplex PCR, and TCRdb kept only the in-frame ones, dropping some. The table includes 40,000 to 45,000 clones, 94% detected once. The CDR3 spans 15 residues. The V segment lost 0 bases and the J segment 4 bases; nucleotides outside the gene matches: 5. Germline loops: CDR1 LNHDA, CDR2 SQIVND (reference sequence). J is TRBJ1-2 and V is TRBV19; 7 positions agree with TRBD1. The material sequenced was blood. The receptor was derived from a boy in the first two years of life with a congenital heart defect but otherwise immunologically healthy. The CDR3 region is CASSIDPGQVYGYTF. The DNA for the CDR3 is TGTGCCAGTAGTATAGATCCCGGACAGGTCTATGGCTACACCTTC.